This note documents a single T cell receptor (beta chain) sequence. This clonotype was counted many times. Its antigen remains unidentified. Per-nucleotide qualities are absent, and no much larger clonotype sits a single base away. The library was built by means of RACE. Sequencing was performed on a NextSeq 500. During library preparation, unique molecular identifiers were attached to individual cDNA molecules so that TCRs could be counted quantitatively and reproducibly. Both TCR alpha and TCR beta chains were sequenced from each blood RNA sample. Per the authors' processing: The median number of TCRs per sample was roughly 100,000, ranging from about 20,000 to 750,000. V, J and CDR3 annotation of the TCR reads was carried out using the Decombinator software suite. To make PS versus PT1 abundance plots, every sample was subsampled to the same number of TCRs (28,000). Expanded TCRs were defined as absent before sensitization and observed at least eight times at the 2-week time point. TCRdb reprocessing: public reads trimmed at Q25 with fastp, clones called with MiXCR, in-frame beta chains kept. Records with the same CDR3 protein are collapsed into one entry carrying the most frequent genes and DNA. TCRdb assigned the V and J calls; the authors' analysis was not used. For this sample there are about 300,000 distinct CDR3 sequences; 5.5% appear just once. The leading ten clones occupy about 7.7% of the sample.

The data are from a study of human T cells and chemical hapten exposure (dated by TCRdb to about 2021). For context, the study as a whole: For sensitization, 2% DPC in acetone was applied to a roughly 2 cm by roughly 2 cm area of upper inner arm skin. Weekly therapeutic DPC doses were additionally applied to the scalp of patients throughout the approximately 25-week study period. Patch testing was done on the upper back using Finn chambers containing 0.01% DPC, and results were scored after 6 days according to International Contact Dermatitis Research Group standards. The patient cohort, mostly female, included alopecia areata with under or over 50% scalp involvement, alopecia totalis and alopecia universalis. Libraries were pooled for sequencing, and per-sample TCR yields varied mainly because of small differences in library volumes within the pool. The study tracked peripheral blood TCR repertoire changes in vivo during primary and secondary sensitization to the hapten diphenylcyclopropenone (DPC) in alopecia patients. Blood samples were taken from patients before sensitization (week 0) and at 2, 6 and about 24 weeks after DPC sensitization. For TCR sequencing, blood came from 25 to 35 alopecia patients at anywhere from one to four time points (pre-sensitization, 2, 6 and 24 weeks). Overall results and qualifications from the work: Patch test score correlated positively with the number of PT1 expanded TCRs, reaching significance at thresholds 8, 16 and 32 but not at 4. The number of TCRs above 1 in 1000 frequency did not change with DPC sensitization; there was no evidence of global repertoire structure alterations. Significantly more large CDR3 similarity clusters were formed by expanded TCRs than by pre-sensitization or healthy control sets, consistent with antigen-driven responses. Repeated subsampling changed both the strength of the expansion versus patch-test correlation and the threshold at which that correlation became significant. Because every patient had alopecia, a presumed autoimmune disease, the patients' immune response might differ from that of healthy individuals.

Ends trimmed: V by 6 bases, J by 0 bases; bases unmatched to a gene: 2. The CDR3 spans 13 residues, from the cysteine through the phenylalanine. Only the CDR3 portion is preserved as DNA: 39 bases, with reading frame beginning at the first base. As encoded in the germline V gene, CDR1 is SQVTM while CDR2 is ANQGSEA. The time point label corresponds to: pre-sensitization, week 0. The sample's treatment or condition label, in plain terms: therapeutic diphenylcyclopropenone sensitization with weekly scalp DPC. Blood at each patch-test visit was drawn before the patch test was applied. To be eligible, patients had to be aged 18 to 70, diagnosed with alopecia and judged suitable for DPC therapy, while pregnant patients were excluded. Total RNA was extracted from unfractionated whole blood collected in Tempus Blood RNA tubes.

The receptor chain draws on TRBV29-1 and TRBJ2-7; TRBD1 fits 10 bases in the junction. This specimen consisted of whole blood, obtained in connection with sensitization to the hapten diphenylcyclopropenone (DPC). This clonotype originated in a young woman with alopecia areata. Some clones in this sample may be carry-over from other donors' samples. The DNA reads as follows: TGCAGCGTCCGACAGGGGGCCTCCTACGAGCAGTACTTC. It specifies CSVRQGASYEQYF.